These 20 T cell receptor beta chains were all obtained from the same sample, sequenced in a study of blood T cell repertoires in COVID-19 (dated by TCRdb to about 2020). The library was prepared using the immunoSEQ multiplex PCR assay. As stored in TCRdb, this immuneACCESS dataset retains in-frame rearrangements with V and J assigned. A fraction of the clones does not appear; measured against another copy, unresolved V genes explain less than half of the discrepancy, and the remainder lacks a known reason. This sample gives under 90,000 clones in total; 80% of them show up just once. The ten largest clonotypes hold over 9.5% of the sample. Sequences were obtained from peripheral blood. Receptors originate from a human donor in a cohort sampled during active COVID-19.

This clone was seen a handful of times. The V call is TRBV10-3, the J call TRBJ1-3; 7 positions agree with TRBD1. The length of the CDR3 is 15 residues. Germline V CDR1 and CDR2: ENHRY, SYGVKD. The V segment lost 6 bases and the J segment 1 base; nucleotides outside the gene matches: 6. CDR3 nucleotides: TGTGCCATCAGCACAGGGGCTGGTTCTGGAAACACCATATATTTT. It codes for CAISTGAGSGNTIYF.

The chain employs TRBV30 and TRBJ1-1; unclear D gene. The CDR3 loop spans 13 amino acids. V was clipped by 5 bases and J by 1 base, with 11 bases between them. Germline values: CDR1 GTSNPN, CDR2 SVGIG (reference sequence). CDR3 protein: CAWLLSANTEAFF. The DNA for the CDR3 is TGTGCCTGGTTGCTGAGCGCGAACACTGAAGCTTTCTTT.

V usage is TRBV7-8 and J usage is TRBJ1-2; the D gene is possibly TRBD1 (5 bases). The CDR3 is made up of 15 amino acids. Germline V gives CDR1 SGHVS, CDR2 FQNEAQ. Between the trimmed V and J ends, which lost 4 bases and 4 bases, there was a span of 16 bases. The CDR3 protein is CASSSTGYGPYGYTF. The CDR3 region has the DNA TGTGCCAGCAGCTCCACAGGATATGGTCCCTATGGCTACACCTTC.

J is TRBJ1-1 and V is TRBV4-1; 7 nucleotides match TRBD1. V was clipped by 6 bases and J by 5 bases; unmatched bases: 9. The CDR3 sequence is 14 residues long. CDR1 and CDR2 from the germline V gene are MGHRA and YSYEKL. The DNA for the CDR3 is TGCGCCAGCAGGCCAAGACAGGGACGGACTGAAGCTTTCTTT. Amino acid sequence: CASRPRQGRTEAFF.

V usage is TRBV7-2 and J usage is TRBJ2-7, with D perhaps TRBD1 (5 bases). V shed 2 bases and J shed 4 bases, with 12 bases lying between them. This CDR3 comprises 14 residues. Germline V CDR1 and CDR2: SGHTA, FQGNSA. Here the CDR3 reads CASSLLLDSYEQYF. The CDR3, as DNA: TGTGCCAGCAGCTTACTGCTAGACAGTTACGAGCAGTACTTC.

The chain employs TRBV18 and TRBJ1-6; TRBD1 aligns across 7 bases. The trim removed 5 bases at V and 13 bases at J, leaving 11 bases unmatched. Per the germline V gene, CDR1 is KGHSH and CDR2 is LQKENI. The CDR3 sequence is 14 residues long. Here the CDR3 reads CASSSTHRGRPLHF. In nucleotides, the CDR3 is TGTGCCAGCTCATCAACTCACAGGGGTCGGCCCCTCCACTTT.

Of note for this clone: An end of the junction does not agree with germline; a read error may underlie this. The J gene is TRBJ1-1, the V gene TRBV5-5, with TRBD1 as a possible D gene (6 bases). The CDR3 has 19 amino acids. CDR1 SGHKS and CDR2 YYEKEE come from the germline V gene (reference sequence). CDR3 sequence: CARSLDLAGGGGADTEAFF. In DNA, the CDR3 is TGTGCCCGCAGCTTGGATTTGGCGGGGGGCGGGGGGGCGGACACTGAAGCTTTCTTT.

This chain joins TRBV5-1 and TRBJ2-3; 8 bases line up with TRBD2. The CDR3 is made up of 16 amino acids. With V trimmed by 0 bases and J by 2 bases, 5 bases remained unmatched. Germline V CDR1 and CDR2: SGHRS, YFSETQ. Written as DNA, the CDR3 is TGCGCCAGCAGCTTGGGGGAGCGGGAGTTCACAGATACGCAGTATTTT. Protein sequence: CASSLGEREFTDTQYF.

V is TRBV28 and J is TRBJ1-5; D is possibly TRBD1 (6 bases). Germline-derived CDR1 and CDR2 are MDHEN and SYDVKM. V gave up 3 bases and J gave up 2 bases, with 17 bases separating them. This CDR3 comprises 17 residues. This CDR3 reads CASSLRLGASGNQPQHF. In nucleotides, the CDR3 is TGTGCCAGCAGTTTGAGGTTGGGGGCTTCGGGCAATCAGCCCCAGCATTTT.

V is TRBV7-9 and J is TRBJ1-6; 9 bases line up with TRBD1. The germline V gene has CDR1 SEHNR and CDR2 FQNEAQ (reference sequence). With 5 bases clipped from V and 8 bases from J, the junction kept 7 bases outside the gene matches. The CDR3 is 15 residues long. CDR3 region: CASSPMGQGDSPLHF. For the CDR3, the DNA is TGTGCCAGCAGCCCGATGGGACAGGGCGATTCACCCCTCCACTTT.

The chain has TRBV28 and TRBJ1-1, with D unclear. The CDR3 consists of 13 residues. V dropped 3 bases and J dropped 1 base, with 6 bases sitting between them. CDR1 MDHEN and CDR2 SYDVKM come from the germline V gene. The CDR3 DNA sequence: TGTGCCAGCAGTTTTATTTCGAACACTGAAGCTTTCTTT. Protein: CASSFISNTEAFF.

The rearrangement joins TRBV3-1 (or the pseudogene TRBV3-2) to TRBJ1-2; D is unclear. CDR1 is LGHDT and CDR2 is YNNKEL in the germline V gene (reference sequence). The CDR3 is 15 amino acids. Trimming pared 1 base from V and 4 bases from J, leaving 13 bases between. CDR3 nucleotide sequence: TGTGCCAGCAGCCAAGCCGGTGGCCCTAGCTATGGCTACACCTTC. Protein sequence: CASSQAGGPSYGYTF.

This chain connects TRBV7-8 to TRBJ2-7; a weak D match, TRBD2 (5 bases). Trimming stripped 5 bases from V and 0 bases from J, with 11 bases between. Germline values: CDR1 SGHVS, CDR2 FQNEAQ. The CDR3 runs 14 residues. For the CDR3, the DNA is TGTGCCAGCAGCCCAACTAGTTACTCCTACGAGCAGTACGTC. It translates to CASSPTSYSYEQYV.

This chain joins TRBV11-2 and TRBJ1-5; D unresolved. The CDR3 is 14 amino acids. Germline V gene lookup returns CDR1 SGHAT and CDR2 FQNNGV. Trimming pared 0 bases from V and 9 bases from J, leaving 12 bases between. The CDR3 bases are TGTGCCAGCAGCTTAGATAGTCCGGAGGCGCCCCAGCATTTT. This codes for CASSLDSPEAPQHF.

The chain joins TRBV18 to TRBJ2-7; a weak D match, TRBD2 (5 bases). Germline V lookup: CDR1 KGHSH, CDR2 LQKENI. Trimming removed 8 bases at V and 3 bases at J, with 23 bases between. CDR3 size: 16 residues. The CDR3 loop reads CASPPGSATLIYEQYV. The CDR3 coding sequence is TGTGCCAGCCCCCCCGGTAGCGCCACCTTGATCTACGAGCAGTACGTC.

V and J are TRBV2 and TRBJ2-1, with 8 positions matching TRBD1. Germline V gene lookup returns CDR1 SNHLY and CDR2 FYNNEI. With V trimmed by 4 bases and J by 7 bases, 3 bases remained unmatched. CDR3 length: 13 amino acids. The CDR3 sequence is CASSGQGQNEQFF. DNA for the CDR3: TGTGCCAGCAGTGGACAGGGGCAGAATGAGCAGTTCTTC.

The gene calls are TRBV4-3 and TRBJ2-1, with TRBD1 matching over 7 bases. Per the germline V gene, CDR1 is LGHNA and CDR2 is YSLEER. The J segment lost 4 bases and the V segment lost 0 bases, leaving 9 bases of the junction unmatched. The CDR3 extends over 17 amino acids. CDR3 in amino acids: CASSQDLIGQVYNEQFF. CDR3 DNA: TGCGCCAGCAGCCAAGATCTCATAGGACAGGTATACAATGAGCAGTTCTTC.

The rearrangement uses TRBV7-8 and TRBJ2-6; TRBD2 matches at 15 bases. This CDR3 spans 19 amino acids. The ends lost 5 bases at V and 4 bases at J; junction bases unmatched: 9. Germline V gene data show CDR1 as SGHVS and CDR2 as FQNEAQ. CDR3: CASSPRTSGREWGANVLTF. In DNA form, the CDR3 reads TGTGCCAGCAGCCCCAGGACTAGCGGGAGGGAGTGGGGGGCCAACGTCCTGACTTTC.

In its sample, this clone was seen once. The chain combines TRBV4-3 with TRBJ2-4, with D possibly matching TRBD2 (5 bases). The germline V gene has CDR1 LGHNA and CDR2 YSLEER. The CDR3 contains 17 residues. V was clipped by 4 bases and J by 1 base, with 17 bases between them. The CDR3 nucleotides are TGCGCCAGCAGCCTTTCCGCGGGTGCCGGGGCCAAAAACATTCAGTACTTC. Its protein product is CASSLSAGAGAKNIQYF.

CDR3 loop: CASSGTSGGFADTQYF. Here the CDR3 DNA reads TGTGCCAGCAGCGGTACTAGCGGGGGGTTTGCAGATACGCAGTATTTT. The V and J genes are TRBV7-8 and TRBJ2-3; 12 bases are shared with TRBD2. This CDR3 has 16 residues. V trimming: 5 bases; J trimming: 4 bases; junction bases outside the gene matches: 7. Germline V CDR1 and CDR2: SGHVS, FQNEAQ.